Included here is one T cell receptor (beta chain) sequence, with context. Its antigen remains unidentified. The length of the CDR3 is 14 residues. Looked up from germline, CDR1 is SNHLY and CDR2 is FYNNEI. 5' RACE with UMI labels generated the TRB cDNA libraries. TCRdb re-called the 5' RACE reads; every CDR3 protein appears as one record, without DNA. The sample data list around 26,000 distinct CDR3 sequences. The data were obtained in a study of CXCR3-negative and CXCR3-positive naive CD8 T cells. Overall study results and limits: Naive cells that were CXCR3-negative or CXCR3-positive used TRBV-TRBJ genes alike, while memory cells diverged. Partial loss of CXCR3 expression followed cryopreservation; most assays used fresh PBMCs. Memory CD8+ cells showed much lower diversity, while both naive subsets displayed comparably high diversity.

Within the CD8+ T cell compartment, naive cells were CD45RO-CCR7+CD27+CD95-. The origin of this receptor is a human donor in good health. Some clones in this sample may be carry-over from other donors' samples. The sequenced sample was naive CXCR3- CD8+ T cells from blood. As for subset: CD45RO-CCR7+CD27+CD95- naive CD8+ T cells lacking CXCR3 (TNR3-). The chain uses TRBV2 and TRBJ2-2; the D gene TCRdb calls, TRBD1, cannot be checked with no DNA. CDR3 loop: CASRGTGGTGELFF.